One and the same sample provided the 29 T cell receptor beta chains below, sequenced in a study of CD8+ T cells in alopecia areata. As to treatment: oral pan-JAK inhibitor, 5-10 mg twice daily. RNA extraction and reverse transcription yielded cDNA as sequencing template. Produced via immunoSEQ multiplex PCR; TCRdb's table is partial and in-frame only. The sample gives 110,000 or so clones, roughly 50% of which show up once; 3% to 4% is in the top ten. This sample comprised CD4+ T cells sorted from blood, obtained at week 24, from a patient treated with tofacitinib. These receptors were taken from a human donor with alopecia areata.

The genes are TRBV5-1 and TRBJ2-7; D possibly corresponds to TRBD1 (5 bases). The V gene lost 4 bases and the J gene lost 4 bases, with 9 bases spanning the gap. This CDR3 has 12 amino acids. CDR1 and CDR2 from the germline V gene are SGHRS and YFSETQ. The CDR3 DNA reads TGCGCCAGCAGCCCCGCAGGGTACGAGCAGTACTTC. This sequence encodes CASSPAGYEQYF.

The genes are TRBV29-1 and TRBJ1-1; 7 bases are a match to TRBD1. CDR1 SQVTM and CDR2 ANQGSEA come from the germline V gene. Trimming at V came to 3 bases and at J to 5 bases, leaving 6 bases not matched to a gene. The CDR3 consists of 13 residues. The CDR3 region is CSVDRQGGTEAFF. CDR3 sequence (DNA): TGCAGCGTTGATAGACAGGGAGGAACTGAAGCTTTCTTT.

This clone was recorded once. The CDR3 DNA reads TGTGCCAGCTCCCGACAGGATGTCTCCTACGAGCAGTACTTC. Translation: CASSRQDVSYEQYF. The chain carries TRBV18 and TRBJ2-7; tentative D call: TRBD1 (6 bases). There are 14 residues in the CDR3. Germline CDR1 KGHSH, CDR2 LQKENI. V lost 6 bases and J 0 bases, leaving 12 bases between the germline ends.

The DNA of the CDR3 is TGTGCCTGGAGCCCGGTCCAAGAGACCCAGTACTTC. Encoded protein: CAWSPVQETQYF. The chain joins TRBV30 to TRBJ2-5; D remains ambiguous. Trimming shortened V by 3 bases and J by 1 base, and 6 bases separated the two germline ends. This CDR3 has 12 residues. CDR1 and CDR2 (germline): GTSNPN, SVGIG (reference sequence).

This clone was observed a handful of times. The V call is TRBV13, the J call TRBJ1-1; possibly TRBD1 for D (5 bases). This CDR3 has 13 amino acids. The V and J ends lost 2 bases and 4 bases respectively, with 8 bases between them. Germline CDR1 PRHDT, CDR2 FYEKMQ (reference sequence). The CDR3 sequence: CASSLMGGTEAFF. CDR3 in DNA: TGTGCCAGCAGCTTAATGGGGGGCACTGAAGCTTTCTTT.

The gene calls are TRBV6-5 and TRBJ1-5; TRBD1 is a possible D gene (5 bases). The CDR3 covers 13 residues. Per germline, CDR1 MNHEY and CDR2 SVGAGI. Between the trimmed V and J ends, which lost 6 bases and 8 bases, there was a span of 14 bases. In DNA, the CDR3 is TGTGCCAGCAGCCGGGGGTTTGGGGAGCCCCAGCATTTT. Amino acids: CASSRGFGEPQHF.

This clone was observed a handful of times. The rearrangement joins TRBV5-4 to TRBJ2-1, with TRBD1 as a possible D gene (6 bases). The CDR3 has 13 residues. The germline gives CDR1 SGHNT, CDR2 YYREEE (reference sequence). Trimming stripped 2 bases from V and 5 bases from J, with 8 bases between. The CDR3 region is CASSLQGHNEQFF. The CDR3 DNA sequence: TGTGCCAGCAGCTTACAGGGCCACAATGAGCAGTTCTTC.

The DNA of the CDR3 is TGTGCCACCAAGCGGGGGAACAATGAAAAACTGTTTTTT. It encodes CATKRGNNEKLFF. The rearrangement links TRBV15 to TRBJ1-4; a weak D match, TRBD1 (5 bases). V was cut by 7 bases and J by 5 bases, with 11 bases left in between. This CDR3 contains 13 residues. The germline V gene has CDR1 LNHNV and CDR2 YYDKDF (reference sequence). Looking up the rest from reference TRBV15 and TRBJ1-4 gives the full variable domain: DAMVIQNPRYQVTQFGKPVTLSCSQTLNHNVMYWYQQKSSQAPKLLFHYYDKDFNNEADTPDNFQSRRPNTSFCFLDIRSPGLGDTAMYLCATKRGNNEKLFFGSGTQLSVL.

There are a few counts of this clone. CDR3 protein: CATRQGGGETQYF. DNA for the CDR3: TGTGCCACGCGACAGGGGGGTGGAGAGACCCAGTACTTC. The rearrangement joins TRBV25-1 to TRBJ2-5; the match to TRBD1 covers 9 bases. CDR3 length equals 13 residues. From germline, CDR1 is MGHDK and CDR2 SYGVNS. With 10 bases clipped from V and 4 bases from J, the junction kept 7 bases outside the gene matches.

This clone turned up a few times. V is TRBV7-2 and J is TRBJ2-7; D is possibly TRBD2 (5 bases). In germline, CDR1 is SGHTA, CDR2 FQGNSA. CDR3 length: 14 amino acids. V lost 1 base, J lost 1 base, and 8 bases lay in between. The CDR3 is CASSLVAGSYEQYF. DNA of the CDR3: TGTGCCAGCAGCTTAGTTGCGGGTTCCTACGAGCAGTACTTC.

The chain joins TRBV30 to TRBJ2-3; 8 nucleotides match TRBD1. V gave up 4 bases and J gave up 4 bases; unmatched junction bases: 7. Germline assignment: CDR1 GTSNPN and CDR2 SVGIG (reference sequence). This CDR3 spans 14 amino acids. The CDR3 sequence: CAWTGGLGADTQYF. CDR3 DNA: TGTGCCTGGACAGGGGGCTTGGGGGCAGATACGCAGTATTTT.

This clone was found a few times. The chain has TRBV7-2 and TRBJ1-2, with 8 bases fitting TRBD1. Germline CDR1 is SGHTA and CDR2 is FQGNSA. The CDR3 has 13 amino acids. Trimming took 2 bases from V and 8 from J; bases not matched to a gene: 4. The CDR3 DNA sequence: TGTGCCAGCAGCTTACAGGGGGCAGGGGGCTACACCTTC. Amino acid sequence: CASSLQGAGGYTF.

This clone was counted between two and nine times. J is TRBJ2-5 and V is TRBV5-1, with D perhaps matching TRBD1 (7 bases). This CDR3 has 17 amino acids. CDR1 SGHRS and CDR2 YFSETQ come from the germline V gene. V was pared by 0 bases and J by 1 base, with 16 bases between. In nucleotides, the CDR3 is TGCGCCAGCAGCTTGGGGAGGGACAGCAGCCTCCAAGAGACCCAGTACTTC. Protein: CASSLGRDSSLQETQYF.

This chain links TRBV5-1 with TRBJ2-7; 9 positions agree with TRBD1. There are 16 residues in the CDR3. The germline CDR1 and CDR2 sequences are SGHRS and YFSETQ. Unmatched junction bases numbered 8, after V lost 4 bases and J lost 0 bases. The chain's CDR3 is CASSAHRGQGSYEQYF. Written as DNA, the CDR3 is TGCGCCAGCAGCGCCCACAGGGGGCAGGGCTCCTACGAGCAGTACTTC.

This clone came up a few times. V is TRBV4-1 and J is TRBJ1-2, with D unclear. The germline V and J ends were trimmed by 0 bases and 4 bases, with 9 bases remaining between them. Germline CDR1 is MGHRA and CDR2 is YSYEKL. The CDR3 is 14 residues long. The CDR3 DNA sequence: TGCGCCAGCAGCCAAGACCCGGCCCCCTATGGCTACACCTTC. It encodes CASSQDPAPYGYTF.

V and J are TRBV30 and TRBJ2-2; maybe TRBD1 (5 bases). The ends were cut back, 5 bases at V and 4 bases at J, with 17 bases in the middle. The CDR3 contains 15 residues. Germline V gene lookup returns CDR1 GTSNPN and CDR2 SVGIG (reference sequence). The CDR3 nucleotides are TGTGCCTGGCGTAGGGAAGGGGTGGTCACCGGGGAGCTGTTTTTT. Its protein is CAWRREGVVTGELFF.

This chain links TRBV5-4 with TRBJ2-2; 7 bases are shared with TRBD1. Germline CDR1 is SGHNT and CDR2 is YYREEE (reference sequence). The CDR3 spans 16 residues. V was pared by 0 bases and J by 6 bases, with 8 bases of the junction left unmatched. The CDR3 DNA reads TGTGCCAGCAGCTTGGAGCCCAGGGGGTTGCCCGGGGAGCTGTTTTTT. This sequence encodes CASSLEPRGLPGELFF.

V gene TRBV10-3 combines with J gene TRBJ2-7, with TRBD2 matching over 12 bases. Trimming took 4 bases from V and 2 from J; bases not matched to a gene: 3. CDR3 length equals 15 residues. From germline, CDR1 is ENHRY and CDR2 SYGVKD. The DNA for the CDR3 is TGTGCCATCAGTGGCAGGACTAGCGGGACCTACGAGCAGTACTTC. Protein sequence: CAISGRTSGTYEQYF.

J is TRBJ2-5 and V is TRBV11-2; 16 positions agree with TRBD2. Unmatched junction bases numbered 7, after V lost 1 base and J lost 5 bases. In germline, CDR1 is SGHAT, CDR2 FQNNGV. The CDR3 has 18 residues. The CDR3 here is CASSLGGTSGGARETQYF. CDR3 DNA: TGTGCCAGCAGCTTAGGAGGGACTAGCGGGGGGGCCCGCGAGACCCAGTACTTC.

The rearrangement links TRBV7-2 to TRBJ2-1; D gene uncertain. Trimming removed 1 base at V and 0 bases at J, with 13 bases between. Germline V gives CDR1 SGHTA, CDR2 FQGNSA. The CDR3 spans 17 residues. In nucleotides, the CDR3 is TGTGCCAGCAGCTTAGATCCTAATCCTGGCTCCTACAATGAGCAGTTCTTC. The encoded protein is CASSLDPNPGSYNEQFF. The full variable domain, its missing parts supplied by reference TRBV7-2 and TRBJ2-1, is GAGVSQSPSNKVTEKGKDVELRCDPISGHTALYWYRQSLGQGLEFLIYFQGNSAPDKSGLPSDRFSAERTGGSVSTLTIQRTQQEDSAVYLCASSLDPNPGSYNEQFFGPGTRLTVL.

This clone was seen more than once but under ten times. The J gene is TRBJ1-6, the V gene TRBV7-9; 9 bases map to TRBD1. The CDR3 length is 14 residues. CDR1 is SEHNR, CDR2 FQNEAQ, per germline (reference sequence). The V segment lost 2 bases and the J segment 10 bases; nucleotides outside the gene matches: 3. The CDR3 is CASSLTGGESPLHF. DNA of the CDR3: TGTGCCAGCAGCTTAACAGGGGGCGAATCACCCCTCCACTTT. Using reference TRBV7-9 and TRBJ1-6 for the parts outside the CDR3, the full variable domain is DTGVSQNPRHKITKRGQNVTFRCDPISEHNRLYWYRQTLGQGPEFLTYFQNEAQLEKSRLLSDRFSAERPKGSFSTLEIQRTEQGDSAMYLCASSLTGGESPLHFGNGTRLTVT.

The chain recombines TRBV5-1 with TRBJ2-5, with 8 bases matching TRBD2. Germline CDR1 reads SGHRS; CDR2 reads YFSETQ. There are 16 residues in the CDR3. V lost 4 bases, J lost 2 bases, and 10 bases stayed unmatched. CDR3: CASSPPGGPGQETQYF. The DNA for the CDR3 is TGCGCCAGCAGCCCCCCGGGGGGGCCGGGGCAAGAGACCCAGTACTTC.

The chain has TRBV5-1 and TRBJ1-2, with 10 bases that match TRBD1. The CDR3 spans 15 residues. The germline V gene encodes CDR1 SGHRS and CDR2 YFSETQ. V trimming: 4 bases; J trimming: 5 bases; junction bases outside the gene matches: 8. The CDR3 loop is CASSNRDRGEYGYTF. CDR3 nucleotide sequence: TGCGCCAGCAGCAACCGGGACAGGGGAGAGTATGGCTACACCTTC.

This rearrangement joins TRBV7-2 to TRBJ1-6; TRBD1 matches 7 bases. Germline loops: CDR1 SGHTA, CDR2 FQGNSA. Trimming cost V 3 bases and J 6 bases; bases outside gene matches: 8. This CDR3 region has 16 residues. DNA for the CDR3: TGTGCCAGCAGCTTTAATCCGGGACAGATTAATTCACCCCTCCACTTT. The encoded protein is CASSFNPGQINSPLHF.

This clone was seen many times. J is TRBJ1-6 and V is TRBV7-2, with a possible D match to TRBD1 (6 bases). Germline lookup yields CDR1 SGHTA and CDR2 FQGNSA. V gave up 1 base and J gave up 13 bases, with 11 bases separating them. This CDR3 has 13 residues. The CDR3 nucleotides read TGTGCCAGCAGCTTAGAAAGGGGGTCGCCCCTCCACTTT. Its translation: CASSLERGSPLHF.

The CDR3 spells CASSLSGSYEQYF. DNA for the CDR3: TGCGCCAGCAGCCTTAGCGGATCCTACGAGCAGTACTTC. The J gene is TRBJ2-7, the V gene TRBV4-1; tentatively, D is TRBD2 (6 bases). The CDR3 is made up of 13 amino acids. V gave up 4 bases and J gave up 1 base, with 8 bases separating them. CDR1 and CDR2 from the germline V gene are MGHRA and YSYEKL.

This rearrangement joins TRBV29-1 to TRBJ2-7; possible D gene TRBD1, 6 bases. The V gene's germline CDR1 is SQVTM and CDR2 ANQGSEA. The CDR3 consists of 13 residues. The ends were cut back, 7 bases at V and 0 bases at J, with 13 bases in the middle. In DNA, the CDR3 is TGCAGCGCACGGACAGTTAGCTCCTACGAGCAGTACTTC. As protein: CSARTVSSYEQYF.

There are a few counts of this clone. The chain recombines TRBV2 with TRBJ2-5; D not resolved. The CDR3 contains 13 residues. V was pared by 3 bases and J by 5 bases, with 10 bases between. CDR1 SNHLY and CDR2 FYNNEI come from the germline V gene. The CDR3 sequence is CASSDRRQETQYF. In DNA, the CDR3 is TGTGCCAGCAGTGATCGGCGCCAGGAGACCCAGTACTTC.

The V and J genes are TRBV30 and TRBJ1-2; D gene ambiguous. This CDR3 comprises 11 residues. Trimming removed 5 bases at V and 7 bases at J, with 11 bases between. Germline V gene lookup returns CDR1 GTSNPN and CDR2 SVGIG (reference sequence). CDR3 DNA: TGTGCCTGGCTGCGTACGTTTGGCTACACCTTC. This sequence encodes CAWLRTFGYTF.